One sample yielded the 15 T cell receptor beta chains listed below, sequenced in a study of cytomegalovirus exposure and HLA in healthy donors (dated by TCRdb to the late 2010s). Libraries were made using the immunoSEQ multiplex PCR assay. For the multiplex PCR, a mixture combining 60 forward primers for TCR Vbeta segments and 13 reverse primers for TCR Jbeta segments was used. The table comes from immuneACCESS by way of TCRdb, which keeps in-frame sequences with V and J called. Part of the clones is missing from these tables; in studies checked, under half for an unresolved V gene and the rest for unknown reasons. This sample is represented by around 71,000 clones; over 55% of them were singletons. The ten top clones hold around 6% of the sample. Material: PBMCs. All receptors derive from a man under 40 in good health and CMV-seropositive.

CDR3 in DNA: TGTGCCAGCAGCCAGAGGGACAGGGGAGGAAACACCGGGGAGCTGTTTTTT. Protein sequence: CASSQRDRGGNTGELFF. The V and J genes are TRBV4-2 and TRBJ2-2, with TRBD1 matching over 10 bases. Germline-derived CDR1 and CDR2 are LGHNA and YNFKEQ. The J segment lost 2 bases and the V segment lost 3 bases, leaving 6 bases of the junction unmatched. The CDR3 has 17 amino acids.

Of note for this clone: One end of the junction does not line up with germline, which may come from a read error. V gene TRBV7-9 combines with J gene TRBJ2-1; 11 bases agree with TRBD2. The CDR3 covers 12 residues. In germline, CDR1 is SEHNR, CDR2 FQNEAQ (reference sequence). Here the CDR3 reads CASTLAGGPGIF. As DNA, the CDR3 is TGTGCCAGCACCTTAGCGGGAGGGCCGGGGATCTTC.

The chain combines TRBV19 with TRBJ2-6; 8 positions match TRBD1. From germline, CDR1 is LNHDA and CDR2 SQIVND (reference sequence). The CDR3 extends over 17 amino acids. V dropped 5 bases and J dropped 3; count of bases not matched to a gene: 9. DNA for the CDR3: TGTGCCAGTAGTTTAGGGACAGGTTTCGGTGGGGCCAACGTCCTGACTTTC. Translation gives CASSLGTGFGGANVLTF.

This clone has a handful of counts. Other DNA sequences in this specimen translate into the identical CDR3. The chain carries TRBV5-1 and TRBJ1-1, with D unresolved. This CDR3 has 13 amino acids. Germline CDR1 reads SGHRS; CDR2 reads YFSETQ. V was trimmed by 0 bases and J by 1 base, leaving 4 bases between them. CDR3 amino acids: CASSLGGNTEAFF. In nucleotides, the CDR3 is TGCGCCAGCAGCTTGGGCGGGAACACTGAAGCTTTCTTT.

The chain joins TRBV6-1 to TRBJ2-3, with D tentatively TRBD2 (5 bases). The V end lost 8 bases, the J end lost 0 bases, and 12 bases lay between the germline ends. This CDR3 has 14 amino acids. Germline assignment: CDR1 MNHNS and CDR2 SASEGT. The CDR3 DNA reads TGTGCCAGCCTACCCGGAGGAAGCACAGATACGCAGTATTTT. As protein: CASLPGGSTDTQYF.

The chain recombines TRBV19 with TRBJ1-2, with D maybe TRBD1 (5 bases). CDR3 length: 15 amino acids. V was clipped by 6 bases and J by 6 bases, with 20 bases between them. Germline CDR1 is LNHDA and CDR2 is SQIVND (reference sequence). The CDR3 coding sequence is TGTGCCAGTAGCATGACAGAAAGGACATTAAATGGCTACACCTTC. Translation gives CASSMTERTLNGYTF.

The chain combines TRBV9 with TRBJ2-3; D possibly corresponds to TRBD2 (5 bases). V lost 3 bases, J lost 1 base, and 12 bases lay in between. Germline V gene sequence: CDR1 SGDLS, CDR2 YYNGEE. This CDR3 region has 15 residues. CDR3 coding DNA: TGTGCCAGCAGCGCCCGGGCGGGCCGCACAGATACGCAGTATTTT. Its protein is CASSARAGRTDTQYF.

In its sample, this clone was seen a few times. CDR3 region: CASSRGGGEQYF. The CDR3, as DNA: TGTGCCAGCAGCCGTGGGGGGGGAGAGCAGTACTTC. V usage is TRBV7-2 and J usage is TRBJ2-7; 7 bases line up with TRBD2. Looked up from germline, CDR1 is SGHTA and CDR2 is FQGNSA. This CDR3 has 12 residues. V shed 5 bases, J shed 7 bases, and the junction held 5 bases outside the gene matches. The whole variable domain, filled in from reference TRBV7-2 and TRBJ2-7, reads GAGVSQSPSNKVTEKGKDVELRCDPISGHTALYWYRQSLGQGLEFLIYFQGNSAPDKSGLPSDRFSAERTGGSVSTLTIQRTQQEDSAVYLCASSRGGGEQYFGPGTRLTVT.

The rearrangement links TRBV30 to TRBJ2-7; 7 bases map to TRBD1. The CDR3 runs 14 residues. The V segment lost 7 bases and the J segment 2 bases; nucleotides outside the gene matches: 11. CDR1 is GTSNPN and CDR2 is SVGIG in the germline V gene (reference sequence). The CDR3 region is CAFNRGPSTYEQYF. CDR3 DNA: TGTGCCTTTAACAGGGGACCTTCTACCTACGAGCAGTACTTC.

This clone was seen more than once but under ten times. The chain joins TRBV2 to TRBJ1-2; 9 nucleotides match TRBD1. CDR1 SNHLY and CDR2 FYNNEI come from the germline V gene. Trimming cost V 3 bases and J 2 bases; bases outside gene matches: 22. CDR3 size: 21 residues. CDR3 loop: CASSDSPPLLQGAGWNYGYTF. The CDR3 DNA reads TGTGCCAGCAGTGACTCCCCCCCCCTCTTACAGGGGGCGGGTTGGAACTATGGCTACACCTTC.

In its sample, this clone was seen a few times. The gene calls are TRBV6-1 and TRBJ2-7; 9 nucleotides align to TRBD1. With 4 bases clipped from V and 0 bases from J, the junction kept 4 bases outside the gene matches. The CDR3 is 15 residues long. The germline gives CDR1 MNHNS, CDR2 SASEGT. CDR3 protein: CASSGGGQGSYEQYF. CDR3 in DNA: TGTGCCAGCAGTGGGGGGGGACAGGGCTCCTACGAGCAGTACTTC.

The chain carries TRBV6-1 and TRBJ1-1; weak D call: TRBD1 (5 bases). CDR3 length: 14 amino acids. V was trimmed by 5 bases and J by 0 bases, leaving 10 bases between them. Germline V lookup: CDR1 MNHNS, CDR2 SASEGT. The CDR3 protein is CASSQTVMNTEAFF. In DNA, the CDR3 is TGTGCCAGCAGTCAGACAGTTATGAACACTGAAGCTTTCTTT.

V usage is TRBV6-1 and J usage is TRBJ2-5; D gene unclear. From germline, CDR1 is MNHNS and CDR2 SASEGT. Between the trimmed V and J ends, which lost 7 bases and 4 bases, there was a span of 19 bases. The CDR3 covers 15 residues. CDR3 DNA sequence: TGTGCCAGCATTCCCCTTGACGGGTCCCCAGAGACCCAGTACTTC. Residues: CASIPLDGSPETQYF.

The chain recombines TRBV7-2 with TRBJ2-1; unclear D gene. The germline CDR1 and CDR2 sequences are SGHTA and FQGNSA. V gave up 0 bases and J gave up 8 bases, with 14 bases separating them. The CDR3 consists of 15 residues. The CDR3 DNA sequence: TGTGCCAGCAGCTTAGCGATGTCCCGCGGCGATGAGCAGTTCTTC. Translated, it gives CASSLAMSRGDEQFF.

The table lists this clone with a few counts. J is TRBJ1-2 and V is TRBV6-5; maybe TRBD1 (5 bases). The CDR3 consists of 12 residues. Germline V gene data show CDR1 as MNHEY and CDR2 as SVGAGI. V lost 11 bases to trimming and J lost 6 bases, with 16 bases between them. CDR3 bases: TGTGCCGTTAGAGGGGAGGGAAATGGCTACACCTTC. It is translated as CAVRGEGNGYTF.